Sequencing of this T cell receptor (beta chain) was carried out in a study of T cell repertoires in cytomegalovirus infection. Points from the study as a whole: Carriage of CMV together with the relevant HLA was identifiable through cumulative public TCR beta family frequency.

In its sample, this clonotype was seen many times. Its specificity is not known. CDR1 is SEHNR and CDR2 is FQNEAQ in the germline V gene (reference sequence). Unmatched junction bases numbered 11, after V lost 6 bases and J lost 6 bases. CDR3 length: 16 amino acids. Each CDR3 protein is one row after TCRdb ran MiXCR on the reads. The repertoire holds about 130,000 distinct CDR3 sequences, with roughly 9% as singletons. The chain links TRBV7-9 to TRBJ2-1, with TRBD1 matching 10 bases. The TCR originated in a human donor in good health (CMV status not recorded). Some clones in this sample may be carry-over from other donors' samples. The sequencing sample was made of PBMCs. The CDR3 sequence is CASRYTTGTGANEQFF. The CDR3, as DNA: TGTGCCAGCAGGTACACAACCGGGACAGGGGCCAATGAGCAGTTCTTC. The full variable domain, rest sourced from reference TRBV7-9 and TRBJ2-1, is DTGVSQNPRHKITKRGQNVTFRCDPISEHNRLYWYRQTLGQGPEFLTYFQNEAQLEKSRLLSDRFSAERPKGSFSTLEIQRTEQGDSAMYLCASRYTTGTGANEQFFGPGTRLTVL.